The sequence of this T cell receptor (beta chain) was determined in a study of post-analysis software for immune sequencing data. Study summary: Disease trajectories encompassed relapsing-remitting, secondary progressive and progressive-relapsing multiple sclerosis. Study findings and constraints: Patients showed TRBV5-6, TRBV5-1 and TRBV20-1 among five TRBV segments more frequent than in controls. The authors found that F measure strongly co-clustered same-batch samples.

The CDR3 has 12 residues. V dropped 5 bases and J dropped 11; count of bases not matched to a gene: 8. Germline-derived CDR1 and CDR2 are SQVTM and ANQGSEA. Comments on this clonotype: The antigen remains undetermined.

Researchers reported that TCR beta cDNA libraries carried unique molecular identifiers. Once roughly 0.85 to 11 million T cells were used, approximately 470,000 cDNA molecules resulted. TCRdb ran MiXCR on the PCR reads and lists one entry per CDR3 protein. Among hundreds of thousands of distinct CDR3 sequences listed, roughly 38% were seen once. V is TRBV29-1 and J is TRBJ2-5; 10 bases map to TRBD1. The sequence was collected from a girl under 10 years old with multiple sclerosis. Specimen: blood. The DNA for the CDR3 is TGCAGCGTTTCGGACAGGGGGGGACCACAGTACTTC. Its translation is CSVSDRGGPQYF. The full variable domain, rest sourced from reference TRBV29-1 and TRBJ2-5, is SAVISQKPSRDICQRGTSLTIQCQVDSQVTMMFWYRQQPGQSLTLIATANQGSEATYESGFVIDKFPISRPNLTFSTLTVSNMSPEDSSIYLCSVSDRGGPQYFGPGTRLLVL.